The 27 T cell receptor beta chains below all came from one sample that was sequenced in a study of T cell responses to AZD1222 COVID-19 vaccine. Libraries were prepared by immunoSEQ multiplex PCR; TCRdb keeps only in-frame clonotypes and omits some of them. This table has about 100,000 clones, approximately 90% appearing once. The sample was peripheral blood, taken on day 0 of AZD1222 vaccination. These TCRs come from an adult in good health.

V is TRBV6-5 and J is TRBJ1-2; D might be TRBD1 (5 bases). Per the germline V gene, CDR1 is MNHEY and CDR2 is SVGAGI. V lost 8 bases to trimming and J lost 2 bases, with 9 bases between them. The CDR3 has 12 residues. The CDR3 DNA reads as TGTGCCAGCTGGGGCACGAACTATGGCTACACCTTC. Translated: CASWGTNYGYTF.

This chain joins TRBV6-2 or TRBV6-3 and TRBJ1-2, with D possibly being TRBD1 (6 bases). The CDR3 runs to 13 residues. Germline lookup yields CDR1 MNHEY and CDR2 SVGEGT. Trimming cost V 5 bases and J 7 bases, with 14 bases left between them. The CDR3 DNA reads TGTGCCAGCAGTACCGGGACACTGAGTGGCTACACCTTC. Its protein is CASSTGTLSGYTF.

The CDR3 reads CVSARLGYEQYF. The CDR3 nucleotides read TGTGTTTCGGCAAGGTTGGGCTACGAGCAGTACTTC. The chain combines TRBV28 with TRBJ2-7; no clear D gene. The length of the CDR3 is 12 residues. Looked up from germline, CDR1 is MDHEN and CDR2 is SYDVKM.

In nucleotides, the CDR3 is TGTGCCAGCAGCGTACGGGACAGGGACTATTACGAGCAGTACTTC. Protein: CASSVRDRDYYEQYF. The rearrangement joins TRBV9 to TRBJ2-7; 9 positions agree with TRBD1. CDR1 is SGDLS and CDR2 is YYNGEE in the germline V gene. With 1 base clipped from V and 4 bases from J, the junction kept 6 bases outside the gene matches. There are 15 residues in the CDR3.

DNA of the CDR3: TGTGCCAGCAGTGATGCCCTATCGGGAGGAAGAAAAGGGCAGTACTTC. It is translated as CASSDALSGGRKGQYF. The rearrangement links TRBV6-1 to TRBJ2-7, with TRBD2 identical over 7 bases. The V gene end was trimmed by 3 bases and the J gene end by 9 bases; junction bases not matched to a gene: 17. Germline CDR1 MNHNS, CDR2 SASEGT. The CDR3 length is 16 residues.

This chain uses TRBV24-1 with TRBJ2-3; 7 nucleotides agree with TRBD2. There are 11 residues in the CDR3. Trimming cost V 10 bases and J 6 bases; bases outside gene matches: 3. Germline CDR1 reads KGHDR; CDR2 reads SFDVKD. As DNA, the CDR3 is TGTGCCACGCAGCGGGACGATACGCAGTATTTT. This codes for CATQRDDTQYF.

This chain joins TRBV5-6 and TRBJ1-4, with D tentatively TRBD1 (5 bases). The CDR3 contains 13 residues. Trimming left V 2 bases short and J 8 bases short, with 10 bases between. Germline CDR1 SGHDT, CDR2 YYEEEE. CDR3 in amino acids: CASSLRGGEKLFF. The CDR3 DNA follows: TGTGCCAGCAGCTTAAGGGGAGGGGAAAAACTGTTTTTT.

The chain is built from TRBV15 and TRBJ2-3, with D possibly matching TRBD1 (8 bases). V dropped 4 bases and J dropped 2 bases, with 16 bases sitting between them. The germline V gene has CDR1 LNHNV and CDR2 YYDKDF (reference sequence). The CDR3 consists of 16 residues. CDR3 residues: CATSTDRGGTTDTQYF. CDR3 nucleotide sequence: TGTGCCACCAGCACCGACAGGGGAGGGACCACAGATACGCAGTATTTT.

In this sample, this clone turned up a few times. This rearrangement joins TRBV30 to TRBJ1-1; TRBD1 matches at 11 bases. V was clipped by 3 bases and J by 4 bases; unmatched bases: 4. Germline V gene data show CDR1 as GTSNPN and CDR2 as SVGIG (reference sequence). The CDR3 sequence is 14 residues long. For the CDR3, the DNA is TGTGCCTGGAGGACCGGGACAGGGGGCACTGAAGCTTTCTTT. This encodes CAWRTGTGGTEAFF.

The chain links TRBV24-1 to TRBJ2-1; 9 nucleotides agree with TRBD1. CDR1 is KGHDR, CDR2 SFDVKD, per germline. This CDR3 is built from 16 residues. V trimming: 0 bases; J trimming: 5 bases; junction bases outside the gene matches: 4. The CDR3 loop is CATSDLGTGINNEQFF. The CDR3 DNA reads as TGTGCCACCAGTGATTTGGGGACAGGGATTAACAATGAGCAGTTCTTC.

The rearrangement uses TRBV5-1 and TRBJ2-5; 8 bases are shared with TRBD1. J lost 5 bases, V lost 2 bases, and 8 bases had no gene match. This CDR3 spans 15 amino acids. Germline V gene lookup returns CDR1 SGHRS and CDR2 YFSETQ. The CDR3 region has the DNA TGCGCCAGCAGCTTACTCGGACAGGGCGGTGAGACCCAGTACTTC. This encodes CASSLLGQGGETQYF.

V is TRBV6-5 and J is TRBJ2-1; no definite D call. CDR3 length: 15 residues. V was clipped by 6 bases and J by 0 bases, with 12 bases between them. Per germline, CDR1 MNHEY and CDR2 SVGAGI. In nucleotides, the CDR3 is TGTGCCAGCAGCGTTAAACCGAGCTCCTACAATGAGCAGTTCTTC. Its protein product is CASSVKPSSYNEQFF.

This clone was found once. The V call is TRBV4-2, the J call TRBJ2-3; tentatively, D is TRBD2 (6 bases). Germline assignment: CDR1 LGHNA and CDR2 YNFKEQ. Trimming left V 2 bases short and J 6 bases short, with 9 bases between. The CDR3 is 13 residues long. CDR3 residues: CASSQNLADTQYF. CDR3 in DNA: TGTGCCAGCAGCCAAAACCTAGCGGATACGCAGTATTTT.

V gene TRBV6-2 or TRBV6-3 combines with J gene TRBJ1-1, with 7 bases identical to TRBD1. Germline V gives CDR1 MNHEY, CDR2 SVGEGT. This CDR3 is 15 amino acids long. After removal of 2 bases from V and 0 bases from J, the junction contained 3 bases not matched to a gene. DNA for the CDR3: TGTGCCAGCAGTTACGGGACAGACTTGAACACTGAAGCTTTCTTT. It translates to CASSYGTDLNTEAFF.

J is TRBJ1-2 and V is TRBV27; 8 bases are a match to TRBD1. The CDR3 totals 15 residues. Germline CDR1 is MNHEY and CDR2 is SMNVEV (reference sequence). Trimming at V came to 5 bases and at J to 2 bases, leaving 7 bases not matched to a gene. The CDR3 loop is CASSARGPQNYGYTF. CDR3 DNA sequence: TGTGCCAGCAGTGCCAGGGGGCCACAGAACTATGGCTACACCTTC.

The chain combines TRBV5-1 with TRBJ1-1; TRBD1 is a possible D gene (6 bases). V lost 1 base, J lost 3 bases, and 10 bases lay in between. Looked up from germline, CDR1 is SGHRS and CDR2 is YFSETQ. The CDR3 is 14 residues long. The CDR3 here is CASSLWGPDTEAFF. CDR3 in DNA: TGCGCCAGCAGCTTGTGGGGGCCCGACACTGAAGCTTTCTTT.

J is TRBJ1-1 and V is TRBV5-4; a weak D match, TRBD1 (5 bases). In germline, CDR1 is SGHNT, CDR2 YYREEE (reference sequence). Trimming cost V 1 base and J 0 bases, with 10 bases left between them. The CDR3 totals 15 residues. The CDR3 DNA sequence: TGTGCCAGCAGCTTGTGGGGCAGCTTGAACACTGAAGCTTTCTTT. Translation gives CASSLWGSLNTEAFF.

The chain links TRBV25-1 to TRBJ1-1; D may be TRBD1 (5 bases). There are 12 residues in the CDR3. The germline V and J ends were trimmed by 3 bases and 8 bases, with 10 bases remaining between them. The germline gives CDR1 MGHDK, CDR2 SYGVNS. In nucleotides, the CDR3 is TGTGCCAGCAGTGAGGCCGACAGAGAAGCTTTCTTT. Translated: CASSEADREAFF.

CDR3: CASSKLTPPAAEAFF. For the CDR3, the DNA is TGTGCCAGCAGCAAACTGACCCCCCCGGCCGCTGAAGCTTTCTTT. The chain employs TRBV2 and TRBJ1-1; D is ambiguous. This CDR3 region has 15 residues. CDR1 SNHLY and CDR2 FYNNEI come from the germline V gene. Trimming removed 6 bases at V and 6 bases at J, with 20 bases between.

The rearrangement joins TRBV9 to TRBJ2-1, with 8 bases aligning to TRBD1. V lost 0 bases, J lost 10 bases, and 9 bases stayed unmatched. The germline gives CDR1 SGDLS, CDR2 YYNGEE. The CDR3 contains 15 residues. DNA of the CDR3: TGTGCCAGCAGCGTAGTTCAGGACAGGGCTCGGGAGCAGTTCTTC. It codes for CASSVVQDRAREQFF. Filled out from reference TRBV9 and TRBJ2-1, the complete variable domain reads DSGVTQTPKHLITATGQRVTLRCSPRSGDLSVYWYQQSLDQGLQFLIQYYNGEERAKGNILERFSAQQFPDLHSELNLSSLELGDSALYFCASSVVQDRAREQFFGPGTRLTVL.

The chain couples TRBV9 to TRBJ1-5; 9 bases are a match to TRBD1. This CDR3 comprises 15 residues. Trimming took 0 bases from V and 4 from J; bases not matched to a gene: 2. Per germline, CDR1 SGDLS and CDR2 YYNGEE. DNA of the CDR3: TGTGCCAGCAGCGTAGGGGGGACAGGGAATCAGCCCCAGCATTTT. This encodes CASSVGGTGNQPQHF.

This chain links TRBV3-1 (or the pseudogene TRBV3-2) with TRBJ1-3; TRBD1 matches 9 bases. The CDR3 spans 15 residues. Trimming took 8 bases from V and 4 from J; bases not matched to a gene: 9. Germline V gives CDR1 LGHDT, CDR2 YNNKEL (reference sequence). CDR3 in amino acids: CASARTGAWGNTIYF. The DNA for the CDR3 is TGTGCCAGCGCCCGGACAGGGGCCTGGGGAAACACCATATATTTT.

This chain uses TRBV7-9 with TRBJ2-5; 8 bases map to TRBD2. The CDR3 runs 16 residues. The germline V gene encodes CDR1 SEHNR and CDR2 FQNEAQ (reference sequence). Trimming cost V 3 bases and J 5 bases; bases outside gene matches: 11. The CDR3 region has the DNA TGTGCCAGCAGCTTTATCTCAGCGGGAGCGGAGGAGACCCAGTACTTC. Encoded protein: CASSFISAGAEETQYF.

The V and J genes are TRBV28 and TRBJ1-2, with 8 bases identical to TRBD1. CDR3 length equals 12 residues. Germline lookup yields CDR1 MDHEN and CDR2 SYDVKM. The ends lost 11 bases at V and 5 bases at J; junction bases unmatched: 7. The DNA of the CDR3 is TGTGCCGCTGGGACAGGACCTTATGGCTACACCTTC. Its protein product is CAAGTGPYGYTF.

This chain connects TRBV28 to TRBJ1-5; D gene unclear. The CDR3 spans 14 residues. The ends were cut back, 5 bases at V and 9 bases at J, with 17 bases in the middle. Germline loops: CDR1 MDHEN, CDR2 SYDVKM. The CDR3 sequence: CASSRTPIGSPQHF. The DNA of the CDR3 is TGTGCCAGCAGTCGGACTCCAATTGGTTCGCCCCAGCATTTT. The full variable domain, with the rest looked up from reference TRBV28 and TRBJ1-5, is DVKVTQSSRYLVKRTGEKVFLECVQDMDHENMFWYRQDPGLGLRLIYFSYDVKMKEKGDIPEGYSVSREKKERFSLILESASTNQTSMYLCASSRTPIGSPQHFGDGTRLSIL.

This clone was seen once. The V and J genes are TRBV27 and TRBJ1-2, with 9 positions matching TRBD1. The ends lost 5 bases at V and 0 bases at J; junction bases unmatched: 10. Germline V gene lookup returns CDR1 MNHEY and CDR2 SMNVEV (reference sequence). This CDR3 is built from 17 residues. CDR3 sequence reads: CASSPFRDRATNYGYTF. CDR3 bases: TGTGCCAGCAGTCCCTTCCGGGACAGGGCTACTAACTATGGCTACACCTTC.

The chain employs TRBV19 and TRBJ1-5; D is unclear. Trimming removed 7 bases from V and 3 bases from J, with 10 bases in between. Looked up from germline, CDR1 is LNHDA and CDR2 is SQIVND (reference sequence). The CDR3 sequence is 13 residues long. This CDR3 reads CASTGGYNQPQHF. The CDR3 DNA reads TGTGCCAGTACAGGAGGGTACAATCAGCCCCAGCATTTT.